This TCR beta chain is drawn from a study of human T cells and chemical hapten exposure. Background on the study: Alopecia areata, totalis or universalis was found in mostly female patients.

Individual cDNA molecules in this library carried unique molecular identifiers. MiXCR was run by TCRdb on the RACE reads, yielding one entry per CDR3 protein. The table lists some 77,000 distinct CDR3 sequences, around a tenth of them singletons. CDR1 and CDR2 (germline): MNHNS, SASEGT. Trimming stripped 6 bases from V and 7 bases from J, with 13 bases between. The CDR3 has 13 residues. As to time point: patch test 1, 2 weeks after DPC sensitization. The treatment here: therapeutic diphenylcyclopropenone sensitization with weekly scalp DPC. The origin of this receptor is a woman between 45 and 60 years old with alopecia areata. Some clones in this sample may be carry-over from other donors' samples. The material sequenced was whole blood, taken in connection with sensitization to the hapten diphenylcyclopropenone (DPC). The J gene is TRBJ1-5, the V gene TRBV6-1; possibly TRBD1 for D (5 bases). As DNA, the CDR3 is TGTGCCAGCAGAAGCTCGGGGGTCCAGCCCCAGCATTTT. Its protein is CASRSSGVQPQHF.